In this sample, the clone carrying this TCR beta chain turned up many times. The antigen is unknown. Cells sorted as Tregs were CD4+, CD25+ and CD127-/low. Germline trimming cut 5 bases from V and 4 bases from J; bases unmatched to any gene: 6. The CDR3 totals 14 residues. The TRBV12-4/TRBJ1-2 clonotypes were amplified using barcode primers with ligated adaptors. TCRdb recomputed calls from the multiplex PCR reads with MiXCR, one row per CDR3 protein. The sample has some 390 distinct CDR3 sequences; roughly 31% are singletons. Study conclusions and caveats: Tumor memory CD4+ T cell TCR gene usage clustered with blood and lymph node memory CD4+ cells and lymph node naive CD4+ cells. Greatest tumor Treg TCR overlap was with tumor naive CD4+ cells. Naive CD4+ cells shared around an eighth of tumor Treg sequences.

Sequencing was carried out using tumor-infiltrating Tregs sorted from the breast tumor. This chain connects TRBV12-3 or TRBV12-4 to TRBJ1-2, with 8 bases fitting TRBD1. This TCR was recovered from a female donor with breast cancer. CDR3 in amino acids: CASSPRTGCYGYTF. The CDR3 DNA reads as TGTGCCAGCAGTCCGAGGACAGGGTGCTATGGCTACACCTTC.